One and the same sample provided the 14 T cell receptor beta chains below, sequenced in a study of blood T cell repertoires in COVID-19. Sequenced by immunoSEQ multiplex PCR; TCRdb stores in-frame clones only, minus some. The data hold over 150,000 clones, with more than 60% observed a single time. The sequenced sample consisted of peripheral blood. The receptors derive from a man aged 70-80 years with acute or convalescent COVID-19.

J is TRBJ1-1 and V is TRBV6-5; 8 nucleotides agree with TRBD1. From germline, CDR1 is MNHEY and CDR2 SVGAGI. The junction had 3 bases not matched to a gene; V was cut back by 4 bases and J by 5 bases. The CDR3 is 13 amino acids. The CDR3, as DNA: TGTGCCAGCAGTTCGGACAGGGAAACTGAAGCTTTCTTT. Protein product: CASSSDRETEAFF.

The chain uses TRBV3-1 (or the pseudogene TRBV3-2) and TRBJ1-5; the match to TRBD1 covers 10 bases. With 1 base clipped from V and 7 bases from J, the junction kept 10 bases outside the gene matches. CDR3 size: 17 residues. Germline values: CDR1 LGHDT, CDR2 YNNKEL (reference sequence). For the CDR3, the DNA is TGTGCCAGCAGCCAAGTCGTTGGACAGGGGGTTGAACAGCCCCAGCATTTT. This sequence encodes CASSQVVGQGVEQPQHF.

The chain is built from TRBV28 and TRBJ2-5; 9 bases are a match to TRBD2. The CDR3 runs 15 residues. Germline lookup yields CDR1 MDHEN and CDR2 SYDVKM. Losses at the gene ends were 5 bases for V and 6 bases for J; bases not matched to a gene: 10. The DNA for the CDR3 is TGTGCCAGCAGTACCCCGACTAGCGGTCCACAGACCCAGTACTTC. This encodes CASSTPTSGPQTQYF. Full variable domain (outside the CDR3, taken from reference TRBV28 and TRBJ2-5): DVKVTQSSRYLVKRTGEKVFLECVQDMDHENMFWYRQDPGLGLRLIYFSYDVKMKEKGDIPEGYSVSREKKERFSLILESASTNQTSMYLCASSTPTSGPQTQYFGPGTRLLVL.

In this sample, this clone turned up a few times. The V call is TRBV18, the J call TRBJ1-1; D is uncertain. The CDR3 is made up of 13 amino acids. The V gene's germline CDR1 is KGHSH and CDR2 LQKENI. The germline V and J ends were trimmed by 3 bases and 7 bases, with 12 bases remaining between them. CDR3 sequence: CASSPVSGDEAFF. CDR3 DNA: TGTGCCAGCTCACCCGTAAGCGGGGATGAAGCTTTCTTT.

The chain couples TRBV3-1 (or the pseudogene TRBV3-2) to TRBJ1-3; 9 bases line up with TRBD1. The length of the CDR3 is 15 residues. Trimming took 4 bases from V and 2 from J; bases not matched to a gene: 3. Germline CDR1 LGHDT, CDR2 YNNKEL (reference sequence). The CDR3: CASSRGTGPGNTIYF. As DNA, the CDR3 is TGTGCCAGCAGCCGTGGGACAGGGCCTGGAAACACCATATATTTT.

The chain employs TRBV5-1 and TRBJ1-1; 8 nucleotides match TRBD1. CDR1 and CDR2 (germline): SGHRS, YFSETQ. V shed 4 bases, J shed 1 base, and the junction held 3 bases outside the gene matches. The CDR3 consists of 14 residues. CDR3 DNA: TGCGCCAGCAGCCAGGGGGCGGGGAACACTGAAGCTTTCTTT. Amino acids: CASSQGAGNTEAFF.

J is TRBJ2-7 and V is TRBV3-1 (or the pseudogene TRBV3-2); 7 bases align to TRBD2. Germline values: CDR1 LGHDT, CDR2 YNNKEL (reference sequence). This CDR3 has 17 amino acids. V lost 2 bases, J lost 3 bases, and 13 bases stayed unmatched. The CDR3 reads CASSQTPGPGGIYEQYF. DNA for the CDR3: TGTGCCAGCAGCCAAACCCCCGGTCCGGGGGGTATCTACGAGCAGTACTTC.

The chain links TRBV9 to TRBJ2-3, with TRBD2 matching 8 bases. The CDR3 has 15 amino acids. The V segment lost 5 bases and the J segment 4 bases; nucleotides outside the gene matches: 9. Germline V gene lookup returns CDR1 SGDLS and CDR2 YYNGEE. For the CDR3, the DNA is TGTGCCAGCAGAGTTGGACTAGCAAGATCAGATACGCAGTATTTT. Protein sequence: CASRVGLARSDTQYF.

This chain links TRBV7-8 with TRBJ1-3, with D tentatively TRBD1 (5 bases). The germline CDR1 and CDR2 sequences are SGHVS and FQNEAQ. The CDR3 extends over 15 amino acids. Deletions cut 6 bases from V and 0 bases from J, with 12 bases between. CDR3 in DNA: TGTGCCAGCAGTTTGACCAGGGACTCTGGAAACACCATATATTTT. As protein: CASSLTRDSGNTIYF.

This clone was seen just once. This chain connects TRBV4-2 to TRBJ1-1; D is uncertain. Germline V gives CDR1 LGHNA, CDR2 YNFKEQ. V lost 2 bases and J lost 6, with 13 bases in between. This CDR3 is 14 amino acids long. For the CDR3, the DNA is TGTGCCAGCAGCCAATTATTCGGGTATGCTGAAGCTTTCTTT. Translation: CASSQLFGYAEAFF.

CDR3 sequence (DNA): TGTGCCAGCAAGCGGGGGTTCCGAGCTGAAGCTTTCTTT. This codes for CASKRGFRAEAFF. This chain joins TRBV2 and TRBJ1-1; perhaps TRBD1 as D (5 bases). Trimming stripped 7 bases from V and 6 bases from J, with 15 bases between. The CDR3 loop spans 13 amino acids. The germline V gene encodes CDR1 SNHLY and CDR2 FYNNEI.

A single count supports this clone. This rearrangement joins TRBV12-3 or TRBV12-4 to TRBJ1-2, with TRBD1 matching 10 bases. V lost 6 bases to trimming and J lost 7 bases; unmatched junction nucleotides: 5. The CDR3 extends over 13 amino acids. CDR3 loop: CASSPTGGSGYTF. The CDR3 DNA reads TGTGCCAGCAGCCCGACAGGGGGCTCTGGCTACACCTTC.

This sequence joins TRBV7-3 and TRBJ2-1; 7 nucleotides match TRBD2. CDR3 size: 14 residues. In germline, CDR1 is SGHTA, CDR2 FQGTGA. The V segment lost 4 bases and the J segment 3 bases; nucleotides outside the gene matches: 3. The CDR3 protein is CASSSWDYYNEQFF. The CDR3 region has the DNA TGTGCCAGCAGCTCCTGGGACTACTACAATGAGCAGTTCTTC.

This clone was found a few times. The rearrangement links TRBV2 to TRBJ2-1; D is ambiguous. Trimming left V 5 bases short and J 9 bases short, with 5 bases between. The CDR3 runs 10 residues. CDR1 is SNHLY, CDR2 FYNNEI, per germline. Here the CDR3 reads CASSRVEQFF. Written as DNA, the CDR3 is TGTGCCAGCAGTCGGGTTGAGCAGTTCTTC.